Below are 14 T cell receptor beta chains sequenced from a single sample in a study of blood T cell repertoires in COVID-19. Data came from immunoSEQ multiplex PCR; TCRdb stores just in-frame clones and leaves some out. This sample has under 130,000 clones, with 84% found just once. Sequencing was carried out using peripheral blood. The origin of the receptors is a human donor in a cohort sampled during active or convalescent COVID-19.

The rearrangement uses TRBV11-3 and TRBJ1-2, with TRBD1 identical over 8 bases. In germline, CDR1 is SGHNT, CDR2 YENEEA. The V and J ends lost 1 base and 2 bases, in that order; junction bases with no gene match: 3. The CDR3 is made up of 15 amino acids. CDR3: CASSLAGQGNYGYTF. The CDR3 DNA reads as TGTGCCAGCAGCTTAGCCGGACAGGGAAACTATGGCTACACCTTC.

This clone was detected once. This chain joins TRBV7-9 and TRBJ2-2; maybe TRBD2 (5 bases). This CDR3 comprises 14 residues. Trimming left V 5 bases short and J 7 bases short, with 14 bases between. The germline CDR1 and CDR2 sequences are SEHNR and FQNEAQ (reference sequence). CDR3 protein: CASSPTLGGGELFF. CDR3 sequence (DNA): TGTGCCAGCAGCCCAACACTAGGAGGCGGGGAGCTGTTTTTT.

The genes are TRBV6-6 and TRBJ2-2, with a weak D call TRBD1 (5 bases). V lost 4 bases to trimming and J lost 5 bases, with 11 bases between them. The germline CDR1 and CDR2 sequences are MNHNY and SVGAGI (reference sequence). The CDR3 contains 14 residues. CDR3 in amino acids: CASSFTGPTGELFF. CDR3 nucleotides: TGTGCCAGCAGTTTTACAGGTCCGACCGGGGAGCTGTTTTTT.

This clone was recorded at least ten times. The chain recombines TRBV6-2 or TRBV6-3 with TRBJ1-1; a weak D match, TRBD1 (6 bases). Germline V gene sequence: CDR1 MNHEY, CDR2 SVGEGT. Trimming stripped 2 bases from V and 1 base from J, with 14 bases between. This CDR3 is built from 16 residues. CDR3 sequence (DNA): TGTGCCAGCAGTTACCAGATGGACAGCCAGAACACTGAAGCTTTCTTT. Translation: CASSYQMDSQNTEAFF.

J is TRBJ2-1 and V is TRBV7-2, with D possibly matching TRBD2 (5 bases). The ends were cut back, 3 bases at V and 9 bases at J, with 18 bases in the middle. This CDR3 spans 15 amino acids. The germline gives CDR1 SGHTA, CDR2 FQGNSA. The CDR3 bases are TGTGCCAGCAGCTTGATGGACCCCGGGATGGGTGAGCAGTTCTTC. Its translation: CASSLMDPGMGEQFF.

This rearrangement joins TRBV7-9 to TRBJ2-1; 7 nucleotides line up with TRBD1. The CDR3 sequence is 14 residues long. Trimming at V came to 4 bases and at J to 8 bases, leaving 8 bases not matched to a gene. Per germline, CDR1 SEHNR and CDR2 FQNEAQ (reference sequence). CDR3 sequence: CASSSGQAGDEQFF. The CDR3 DNA reads as TGTGCCAGCAGCTCCGGACAGGCCGGGGATGAGCAGTTCTTC.

The genes are TRBV10-3 and TRBJ2-5, with 8 bases matching TRBD2. This CDR3 has 15 amino acids. The germline V gene has CDR1 ENHRY and CDR2 SYGVKD. Trimming cost V 5 bases and J 3 bases; bases outside gene matches: 8. In DNA, the CDR3 is TGTGCCATCAGTCCCGGGGGGGCCGGAGAAGAGACCCAGTACTTC. This codes for CAISPGGAGEETQYF.

This chain links TRBV12-5 with TRBJ2-1, with TRBD1 identical over 9 bases. Germline assignment: CDR1 LGHNT and CDR2 FRNRAP. The trim removed 4 bases at V and 8 bases at J, leaving 6 bases unmatched. The CDR3 sequence is 14 residues long. The CDR3 loop is CASGSGQGEHEQFF. The CDR3 nucleotides read TGTGCTAGTGGTTCGGGACAGGGTGAGCATGAGCAGTTCTTC. The whole variable domain, filled in from reference TRBV12-5 and TRBJ2-1, reads DARVTQTPRHKVTEMGQEVTMRCQPILGHNTVFWYRQTMMQGLELLAYFRNRAPLDDSGMPKDRFSAEMPDATLATLKIQPSEPRDSAVYFCASGSGQGEHEQFFGPGTRLTVL.

The chain joins TRBV21-1 to TRBJ2-1; TRBD2, the D gene given by the table, was not confirmed from the DNA. TRBV21-1 is marked as a pseudogene. CDR3 size: 15 residues. The CDR3 loop is CASSPGSRGYNEQFF. In DNA, the CDR3 is TGTGCCAGCAGCCCAGGGAGCCGGGGGTACAATGAGCAGTTCTTC.

This clone was seen only a few times. The V and J genes are TRBV15 and TRBJ1-1, with a weak D call TRBD1 (5 bases). The CDR3 spans 14 residues. The V end lost 0 bases, the J end lost 4 bases, and 9 bases lay between the germline ends. Per the germline V gene, CDR1 is LNHNV and CDR2 is YYDKDF (reference sequence). The CDR3 loop reads CATSREGDSTEAFF. CDR3 DNA: TGTGCCACCAGCAGAGAAGGGGATAGCACTGAAGCTTTCTTT.

The CDR3, as DNA: TGTGCCAGCAGCTCCAGGGGGCAGCCCCAGCATTTT. Its translation is CASSSRGQPQHF. V and J are TRBV5-4 and TRBJ1-5; 7 nucleotides agree with TRBD1. Trimming removed 3 bases from V and 7 bases from J; junction bases left unmatched: 1. Per germline, CDR1 SGHNT and CDR2 YYREEE (reference sequence). The CDR3 runs to 12 residues.

This clone was detected only once. The CDR3 loop reads CASSPDRDYGYTF. The CDR3 nucleotides read TGTGCCAGCAGCCCGGACAGGGACTATGGCTACACCTTC. The chain couples TRBV12-3 or TRBV12-4 to TRBJ1-2; 8 positions match TRBD1. The V segment lost 6 bases and the J segment 3 bases; nucleotides outside the gene matches: 3. This CDR3 contains 13 residues.

The chain is built from TRBV6-2 or TRBV6-3 and TRBJ1-6, with 8 bases matching TRBD1. Germline values: CDR1 MNHEY, CDR2 SVGEGT. This CDR3 region has 16 residues. The V gene end was trimmed by 4 bases and the J gene end by 9 bases; junction bases not matched to a gene: 11. CDR3 region: CASSSLKGQGGSPLHF. In DNA form, the CDR3 reads TGTGCCAGCAGTTCACTAAAAGGACAGGGCGGTTCACCCCTCCACTTT.

The rearrangement links TRBV4-1 to TRBJ2-1, with 10 bases aligning to TRBD2. The germline CDR1 and CDR2 sequences are MGHRA and YSYEKL. The CDR3 has 13 amino acids. V was clipped by 2 bases and J by 15 bases; unmatched bases: 7. CDR3 residues: CASSQHSGGHWFF. CDR3 nucleotide sequence: TGCGCCAGCAGCCAACATAGCGGGGGGCATTGGTTCTTC.